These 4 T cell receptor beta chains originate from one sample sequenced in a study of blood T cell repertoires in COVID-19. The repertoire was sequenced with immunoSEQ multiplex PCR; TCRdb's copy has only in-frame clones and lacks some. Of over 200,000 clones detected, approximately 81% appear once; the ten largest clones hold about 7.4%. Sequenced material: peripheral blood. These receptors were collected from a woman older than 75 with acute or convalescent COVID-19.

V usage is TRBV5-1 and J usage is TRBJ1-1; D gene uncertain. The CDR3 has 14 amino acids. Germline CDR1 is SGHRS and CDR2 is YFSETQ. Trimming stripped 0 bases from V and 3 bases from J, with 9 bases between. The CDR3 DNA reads TGCGCCAGCAGCTTGGAGGGAGGGTACACTGAAGCTTTCTTT. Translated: CASSLEGGYTEAFF.

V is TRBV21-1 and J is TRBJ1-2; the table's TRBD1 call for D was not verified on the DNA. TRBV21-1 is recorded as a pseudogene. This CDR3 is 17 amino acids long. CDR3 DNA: TGTGCCAGCAGCATGAAAGGACAGGGGGCGCGTGGCTATGGCTACACCTTC. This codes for CASSMKGQGARGYGYTF.

The CDR3 here is CASSSGAYIQYF. The CDR3, as DNA: TGTGCCAGCAGTTCAGGGGCGTACATTCAGTACTTC. The chain carries TRBV12-3 or TRBV12-4 and TRBJ2-4; D may be TRBD1 (6 bases). Trimming removed 4 bases at V and 8 bases at J, with 9 bases between. The CDR3 covers 12 residues.

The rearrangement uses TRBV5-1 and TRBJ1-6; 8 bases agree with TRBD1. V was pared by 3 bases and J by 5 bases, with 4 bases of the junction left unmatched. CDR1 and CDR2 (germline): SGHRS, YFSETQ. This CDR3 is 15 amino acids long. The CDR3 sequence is CASSSTGGDNSPLHF. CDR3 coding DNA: TGCGCCAGCAGCTCTACAGGGGGAGATAATTCACCCCTCCACTTT.